The 5 T cell receptor beta chains in this list originate from one sample, sequenced in a study of T cells in Graves' hyperthyroidism and ophthalmopathy. Authors of the study amplified TCR beta CDR3 regions from RNA transcripts. First-round RT-PCR with HTBI primers amplified the TCR CDR3 region. TCRdb independently ran MiXCR on the multiplex PCR reads; one entry per CDR3 protein. Here the sample spans about 500,000 distinct CDR3 sequences, about 16% being singletons. The sample was blood. The receptor source for this set is a woman aged 25 to 39 with Graves' ophthalmopathy.

The chain is built from TRBV5-4 and TRBJ2-2, with 8 bases identical to TRBD1. The germline V gene encodes CDR1 SGHNT and CDR2 YYREEE (reference sequence). V lost 0 bases, J lost 6 bases, and 4 bases stayed unmatched. This CDR3 is built from 15 residues. The CDR3: CASSLETGGAGELFF. CDR3 coding DNA: TGTGCCAGCAGCTTGGAAACAGGGGGAGCCGGGGAGCTGTTTTTT.

This clonotype showed up just a few times. The chain joins TRBV4-3 to TRBJ1-1, with D perhaps TRBD1 (5 bases). The CDR3 spans 15 residues. V lost 0 bases, J lost 0 bases, and 8 bases lay in between. Germline V CDR1 and CDR2: LGHNA, YSLEER. This CDR3 reads CASSQELGVNTEAFF. The CDR3 coding sequence is TGCGCCAGCAGCCAAGAATTAGGGGTGAACACTGAAGCTTTCTTT.

This chain connects TRBV19 to TRBJ2-1, with D possibly matching TRBD2 (7 bases). Germline loops: CDR1 LNHDA, CDR2 SQIVND (reference sequence). With 6 bases removed from V and 15 bases from J, the gap between germline ends came to 18 bases. The CDR3 spans 12 residues. Here the CDR3 DNA reads TGTGCCAGTAGCAATGGGGGGGCAGATACGTTCTTC. Translation gives CASSNGGADTFF. Based on the CDR3 plus reference TRBV19 and TRBJ2-1, the full variable domain is DGGITQSPKYLFRKEGQNVTLSCEQNLNHDAMYWYRQDPGQGLRLIYYSQIVNDFQKGDIAEGYSVSREKKESFPLTVTSAQKNPTAFYLCASSNGGADTFFGPGTRLTVL.

This clonotype was counted ten times or more. The gene calls are TRBV14 and TRBJ2-5, with no clear D. The CDR3 is made up of 15 amino acids. Germline V CDR1 and CDR2: SGHDN, FVKESK. The V and J ends lost 3 bases and 5 bases respectively, with 16 bases between them. CDR3 residues: CASSQGSSRRETQYF. Written as DNA, the CDR3 is TGTGCCAGCAGCCAGGGTTCCTCGCGGCGGGAGACCCAGTACTTC.

About this clonotype itself: A much larger clone sits a single nucleotide away, making a read error possible. J is TRBJ2-7 and V is TRBV20-1; TRBD2 aligns across 7 bases. V gave up 5 bases and J gave up 1 base; unmatched junction bases: 11. From germline, CDR1 is DFQATT and CDR2 SNEGSKA (reference sequence). The CDR3 covers 15 residues. The CDR3 spells CSAADSLALSYEQYF. The DNA for the CDR3 is TGCAGTGCTGCAGATTCACTAGCGTTGTCCTACGAGCAGTACTTC.